Below, 15 T cell receptor beta chains from the same sample are listed, as sequenced in a study of cytomegalovirus exposure and HLA in healthy donors. It was with 60 Vbeta and 13 Jbeta primers that the PCR ran. Using immunoSEQ multiplex PCR, the repertoire was profiled, and TCRdb retains in-frame clones only, with some absent. Among roughly 170,000 clones listed, roughly 70% were seen once. The sequenced material came from PBMCs. These receptors were collected from a girl aged 5 to 17 in good health and CMV-seronegative.

The chain uses TRBV6-5 and TRBJ1-5; D gene uncertain. The CDR3 has 15 residues. Germline CDR1 MNHEY, CDR2 SVGAGI. Trimming cost V 2 bases and J 1 base, with 9 bases left between them. CDR3 residues: CASSYAGESNQPQHF. The CDR3 DNA reads TGTGCCAGCAGTTACGCGGGCGAAAGCAATCAGCCCCAGCATTTT.

The chain employs TRBV6-6 and TRBJ1-1; D possibly corresponds to TRBD1 (6 bases). The CDR3 spans 12 residues. Trimming stripped 7 bases from V and 11 bases from J, with 17 bases between. CDR1 and CDR2 (germline): MNHNY, SVGAGI (reference sequence). For the CDR3, the DNA is TGTGCCAGCACCTGGGAGCGCCAGGGGGCTTTCTTT. Encoded protein: CASTWERQGAFF.

CDR3 sequence (DNA): TGTGCCAGCAGCTTAACGCGGGGCACTGAAGCTTTCTTT. This encodes CASSLTRGTEAFF. The chain is built from TRBV11-3 and TRBJ1-1; D unclear. This CDR3 contains 13 residues. Germline V gives CDR1 SGHNT, CDR2 YENEEA. With 2 bases removed from V and 4 bases from J, the gap between germline ends came to 8 bases. The whole variable domain, remainder taken from reference TRBV11-3 and TRBJ1-1, is EAGVVQSPRYKIIEKKQPVAFWCNPISGHNTLYWYLQNLGQGPELLIRYENEEAVDDSQLPKDRFSAERLKGVDSTLKIQPAELGDSAVYLCASSLTRGTEAFFGQGTRLTVV.

The rearrangement links TRBV9 to TRBJ1-1, with D maybe TRBD1 (5 bases). With 0 bases removed from V and 2 bases from J, the gap between germline ends came to 17 bases. Germline lookup yields CDR1 SGDLS and CDR2 YYNGEE. This CDR3 has 17 residues. This chain's CDR3 is CASSVGIQGGSNTEAFF. In DNA, the CDR3 is TGTGCCAGCAGCGTAGGTATTCAGGGAGGGAGTAACACTGAAGCTTTCTTT.

V and J are TRBV9 and TRBJ1-5, with TRBD1 as a possible D gene (5 bases). The germline V gene encodes CDR1 SGDLS and CDR2 YYNGEE. Trimming pared 5 bases from V and 3 bases from J, leaving 24 bases between. The CDR3 runs 18 residues. CDR3 loop: CASRVGYASGQTNQPQHF. The CDR3 nucleotides are TGTGCCAGCAGGGTGGGGTATGCGAGTGGACAAACCAATCAGCCCCAGCATTTT. Combining the CDR3 with reference TRBV9 and TRBJ1-5 gives the whole variable domain DSGVTQTPKHLITATGQRVTLRCSPRSGDLSVYWYQQSLDQGLQFLIQYYNGEERAKGNILERFSAQQFPDLHSELNLSSLELGDSALYFCASRVGYASGQTNQPQHFGDGTRLSIL.

The genes are TRBV7-6 and TRBJ1-2, with 9 bases that match TRBD1. The CDR3 contains 13 residues. J was trimmed by 5 bases and V by 5 bases; bases with no gene match: 3. Germline CDR1 reads SGHVS; CDR2 reads FNYEAQ. CDR3 coding DNA: TGTGCCAGCAGCGCGGGACAGGGTTATGGCTACACCTTC. Translation gives CASSAGQGYGYTF.

J is TRBJ1-2 and V is TRBV14; the D gene is possibly TRBD1 (6 bases). The CDR3 totals 15 residues. From germline, CDR1 is SGHDN and CDR2 FVKESK. Trimming removed 4 bases at V and 4 bases at J, with 16 bases between. The DNA of the CDR3 is TGTGCCAGCAGCCTTCTAGGGGGTGCAGGCTATGGCTACACCTTC. It is translated as CASSLLGGAGYGYTF.

The V gene is TRBV19, the J gene TRBJ1-1; D is unclear. V shed 7 bases and J shed 6 bases, with 12 bases lying between them. Germline V gives CDR1 LNHDA, CDR2 SQIVND (reference sequence). The CDR3 has 12 amino acids. CDR3 sequence: CASTNSMAEAFF. CDR3 nucleotide sequence: TGTGCCAGTACCAACTCCATGGCTGAAGCTTTCTTT.

This clone was recorded a few times. The chain joins TRBV9 to TRBJ1-6; D remains unclear. This CDR3 has 15 residues. Trimming removed 0 bases at V and 8 bases at J, with 12 bases between. Germline CDR1 is SGDLS and CDR2 is YYNGEE. Written as DNA, the CDR3 is TGTGCCAGCAGCGTAGAAGGGCGGAGGTATTCACCCCTCCACTTT. Its protein product is CASSVEGRRYSPLHF.

V is TRBV2 and J is TRBJ2-7; D gene uncertain. The CDR3 runs 12 residues. V lost 4 bases, J lost 5 bases, and 9 bases lay in between. Germline V gives CDR1 SNHLY, CDR2 FYNNEI. The CDR3 loop reads CASSVKIDEQYF. The CDR3 coding sequence is TGTGCCAGCAGTGTTAAGATAGACGAGCAGTACTTC.

This clone was counted a single time. The CDR3 DNA reads TGTGCCAGCAGTTTTCAGAGGGGGCGAGGAAACACCATATATTTT. Translating gives CASSFQRGRGNTIYF. This chain connects TRBV28 to TRBJ1-3; 7 bases are shared with TRBD1. The germline gives CDR1 MDHEN, CDR2 SYDVKM. The CDR3 totals 15 residues. The trim removed 3 bases at V and 4 bases at J, leaving 6 bases unmatched.

This clone has only one observation. V and J are TRBV29-1 and TRBJ2-5, with TRBD1 identical over 8 bases. From germline, CDR1 is SQVTM and CDR2 ANQGSEA. The ends lost 4 bases at V and 5 bases at J; junction bases unmatched: 6. The CDR3 totals 13 residues. The CDR3 nucleotides are TGCAGCGTTGGACAGGGGTTAGGGGAGACCCAGTACTTC. Translating gives CSVGQGLGETQYF.

This clone was observed a few times. The chain uses TRBV5-7 and TRBJ2-3; D is perhaps TRBD2 (6 bases). TRBV5-7 is known as an ORF, though its function is uncertain. The CDR3 is made up of 17 amino acids. Trimming cost V 3 bases and J 2 bases, with 19 bases left between them. The CDR3 DNA follows: TGTGCCAGCAGCTCCATGGGTACGGCGGGGCCCACAGATACGCAGTATTTT. Its translation is CASSSMGTAGPTDTQYF.

This clone came up a few times. This sequence joins TRBV28 and TRBJ2-7; D possibly corresponds to TRBD2 (5 bases). Germline V CDR1 and CDR2: MDHEN, SYDVKM. The CDR3 totals 14 residues. V gave up 2 bases and J gave up 3 bases, with 11 bases separating them. For the CDR3, the DNA is TGTGCCAGCAGTTTAGACCGGGATATCTACGAGCAGTACTTC. It encodes CASSLDRDIYEQYF.

For the CDR3, the DNA is TGTGCCAGCAGCCAAGATAGGGGGGGCCGCTATGGCTACACCTTC. It is translated as CASSQDRGGRYGYTF. The V call is TRBV14, the J call TRBJ1-2; D possibly corresponds to TRBD1 (6 bases). Per germline, CDR1 SGHDN and CDR2 FVKESK. Trimming took 0 bases from V and 4 from J, leaving 12 bases between them. The CDR3 covers 15 residues.